This T cell receptor (beta chain) was identified during a study of blood T cell repertoires in COVID-19. The CDR3 is 15 amino acids. Germline V CDR1 and CDR2: KGHDR, SFDVKD. Trimming shortened V by 1 base and J by 4 bases, and 11 bases separated the two germline ends. The assay was immunoSEQ multiplex PCR, and TCRdb's table has in-frame clones only and misses some. The data contain about 280,000 clones, approximately 86% of them singletons. This chain links TRBV24-1 with TRBJ2-3; the D is unclear. The TCR sequence derives from a woman aged 70-85 years with COVID-19, enrolled during active disease. Specimen: peripheral blood. The CDR3 DNA reads TGTGCCACCAGTGATTTTAGCTTCTCAGCAGATACGCAGTATTTT. Translating gives CATSDFSFSADTQYF.